This TCR beta chain was identified in a study of response to subunit inactivated influenza vaccine. Study conclusions and caveats: Seasonal influenza vaccination, on each occasion, was suggested by the authors to recruit few new T cells.

The V end was cut by 1 base, the J end by 0 bases, with 8 bases between. The germline CDR1 and CDR2 sequences are LGHDT and YNNKEL (reference sequence). The CDR3 loop spans 15 amino acids. This clonotype was found a few times. Its antigen remains unknown. TCRdb passed the RT-PCR reads through MiXCR, listing each CDR3 protein once. This table holds over 400,000 distinct CDR3 sequences, 13% found once. The sequences come from PBMCs from blood, collected more than 35 days after vaccination. This clonotype was obtained from a man between 50 and 59 years old who received an inactivated influenza vaccine. The chain uses TRBV3-1 and TRBJ2-3; D might be TRBD1 (5 bases). For the CDR3, the DNA is TGTGCCAGCAGCCAAGGACAGCCCAGCACAGATACGCAGTATTTT. Encoded protein: CASSQGQPSTDTQYF.